The 7 T cell receptor beta chains given below trace back to one sample, sequenced in a study of T cells after somatic rescue of genetic block (TCRdb year 2020). The library was built by means of the immunoSEQ multiplex PCR assay. TCRdb's version of the immuneACCESS table is confined to in-frame rearrangements and falls short of the full clone set. An unresolved V gene accounts for under half of the shortfall where checked; the remainder is of unknown origin. The sample contains 12,000 or so clones, about 69% of them found a single time. The leading ten clones occupy just under 20% of the sample. Input material: peripheral blood mononuclear cells (PBMCs). The receptors were sampled from a boy between 10 and 17 years old.

This clone was seen more than once but under ten times. The gene calls are TRBV10-2 and TRBJ1-6; no definite D call. Trimming took 6 bases from V and 6 from J, leaving 9 bases between them. Germline CDR1 is WSHSY and CDR2 is SAAADI. This CDR3 region has 13 residues. The CDR3 reads CASREGFNSPLHF. The CDR3 region has the DNA TGCGCCAGCAGGGAGGGTTTTAATTCACCCCTCCACTTT.

The CDR3 nucleotides read TGTGCCAGCAGCTTAGATCGAGCCGGGGAGCTGTTTTTT. Amino acids: CASSLDRAGELFF. The chain has TRBV11-3 and TRBJ2-2; the D is unclear. The length of the CDR3 is 13 residues. CDR1 and CDR2 (germline): SGHNT, YENEEA. Deletions cut 0 bases from V and 6 bases from J, with 5 bases between.

This clone was recorded a few times. The CDR3 DNA reads TGTGCCAGTAGGGGCCAGCAAGAGACCCAGTACTTC. Translating it yields CASRGQQETQYF. This chain links TRBV19 with TRBJ2-5; D is unclear. Trimming removed 6 bases at V and 2 bases at J, with 7 bases between. Germline assignment: CDR1 LNHDA and CDR2 SQIVND (reference sequence). The CDR3 has 12 residues. Filled out from reference TRBV19 and TRBJ2-5, the complete variable domain reads DGGITQSPKYLFRKEGQNVTLSCEQNLNHDAMYWYRQDPGQGLRLIYYSQIVNDFQKGDIAEGYSVSREKKESFPLTVTSAQKNPTAFYLCASRGQQETQYFGPGTRLLVL.

In its sample, this clone was seen a few times. The chain recombines TRBV30 with TRBJ2-1; D ambiguous. In germline, CDR1 is GTSNPN, CDR2 SVGIG (reference sequence). The CDR3 spans 12 residues. Trimming took 3 bases from V and 3 from J, leaving 6 bases between them. CDR3 coding DNA: TGTGCCTGGAGGTGGGACTACAATGAGCAGTTCTTC. As protein: CAWRWDYNEQFF. The whole variable domain, remainder taken from reference TRBV30 and TRBJ2-1, is SQTIHQWPATLVQPVGSPLSLECTVEGTSNPNLYWYRQAAGRGLQLLFYSVGIGQISSEVPQNLSASRPQDRQFILSSKKLLLSDSGFYLCAWRWDYNEQFFGPGTRLTVL.

This chain joins TRBV5-4 and TRBJ1-2; D is undetermined. Germline-derived CDR1 and CDR2 are SGHNT and YYREEE (reference sequence). Trimming left V 4 bases short and J 1 base short, with 8 bases between. This CDR3 has 13 residues. The CDR3 loop is CASSLKNNYGYTF. The CDR3 nucleotides are TGTGCCAGCAGCCTAAAAAATAACTATGGCTACACCTTC.

The genes are TRBV27 and TRBJ1-6; 11 bases match TRBD1. The CDR3 totals 17 residues. V was clipped by 6 bases and J by 9 bases; unmatched bases: 13. CDR1 MNHEY and CDR2 SMNVEV come from the germline V gene (reference sequence). CDR3 DNA sequence: TGTGCCAGCAGCCGGGACAGGGGGATCCTTATTGGTTCACCCCTCCACTTT. Its protein is CASSRDRGILIGSPLHF.

The chain recombines TRBV28 with TRBJ1-4; D is unresolved. Deletions cut 3 bases from V and 6 bases from J, with 8 bases between. This CDR3 contains 13 residues. In germline, CDR1 is MDHEN, CDR2 SYDVKM. The CDR3 loop is CASSLAPYEKLFF. CDR3 coding DNA: TGTGCCAGCAGTTTGGCCCCCTATGAAAAACTGTTTTTT.